A selection of T cell receptor beta chains follows, all from one sample in a study of OX40 agonist ivuxolimab in advanced cancers. Assay used: immunoSEQ multiplex PCR; TCRdb lists only in-frame clones, some missing. Found here are 70,000 to 95,000 clones, over 85% of them singletons; the top ten hold around 21%. Sequencing used CD4+ or CD8+ T cells sorted from blood, obtained in a trial of the OX40 agonist ivuxolimab. The receptors were gathered from an adult with an advanced solid tumor such as melanoma, head and neck, liver or kidney cancer. Each CDR3 is given with its conserved first and last residue. A D gene is named only where the DNA matches it firmly. Clone size is shown for a subset of rows, as once, few, many or a class of expanded clone.

V	size	D	J	DNA	CDR3
TRBV4-3	-	TRBD2	TRBJ2-1	TGCGCCAGCAGCCCTATAGCGGGGGGCCTCTACAATGAGCAGTTCTTC	CASSPIAGGLYNEQFF
TRBV27	-	-	TRBJ2-7	TGTGCCAGCCAACGGGGAGTTTTCTCCGAGCAGTACTTC	CASQRGVFSEQYF
TRBV2	once	TRBD2	TRBJ2-7	TGTGCCAGCAGCCACCTAGCGGAGGGTCTCTCCTACGAGCAGTACTTC	CASSHLAEGLSYEQYF
TRBV27	-	-	TRBJ2-3	TGTGCCAGCAGCCCACCCGGAGATACGCAGTATTTT	CASSPPGDTQYF
TRBV5-1	-	-	TRBJ2-7	TGCGCCAGCAGCTCCGCGAGCTCCTACGAGCAGTACTTC	CASSSASSYEQYF
TRBV7-9	few	-	TRBJ1-5	TGTGCCAGCAGCCGATCAACAGGGTACCAGCCCCAGCATTTT	CASSRSTGYQPQHF
TRBV5-6	-	TRBD2	TRBJ2-1	TGTGCCAGCACCTCAACCGGGGGGTCTTATTACAATGAGCAGTTCTTC	CASTSTGGSYYNEQFF
TRBV5-1	-	-	TRBJ2-1	TGCGCCAGCAGCTACCTAATCTACAATGAGCAGTTCTTC	CASSYLIYNEQFF
TRBV6-6	-	-	TRBJ1-6	TGTGCCAGCAGTTACTCGGGGGGGCTCCACTTT	CASSYSGGLHF
TRBV4-2	-	-	TRBJ1-1	TGTGCCAGCGGCCAGACACAGGGTATCATGTACACTGAAGCTTTCTTT	CASGQTQGIMYTEAFF
TRBV4-3	-	TRBD1	TRBJ2-7	TGCGCCAGCAGCCAAGAAGGGCAGGGGGCTGACGAGCAGTACTTC	CASSQEGQGADEQYF
TRBV19	-	-	TRBJ1-1	TGTGCCAGTAGTCCCATCGGGGGCAGGATAGAAGCTTTCTTT	CASSPIGGRIEAFF
TRBV5-6	-	-	TRBJ1-1	TGTGCCAGCACCTCGGGGAACACTGAAGCTTTCTTT	CASTSGNTEAFF
TRBV5-1	-	-	TRBJ1-6	TGCGCCAGCAGCTTGGTTCCGTGGCAAGGAGATAATTCACCCCTCCACTTT	CASSLVPWQGDNSPLHF
TRBV27	-	-	TRBJ1-5	TGTGCCAGCAGTTTAAATGGGGCGTACTATCAGCCCCAGCATTTT	CASSLNGAYYQPQHF
TRBV4-1	-	TRBD1	TRBJ2-7	TGCGCCAGCAGCGACAGGGGTTTCGACGAGCAGTACTTC	CASSDRGFDEQYF
TRBV4-3	-	TRBD2	TRBJ2-1	TGCGCCAGCAGCCAAGACCTAGCGGGAGGTGGGAATGAGCAGTTCTTC	CASSQDLAGGGNEQFF
TRBV14	-	TRBD1	TRBJ2-7	TGTGCCAGCAGCCTAAAGCTAGCCGCGACAGGGGCCAGCTACGAGCAGTACTTC	CASSLKLAATGASYEQYF
TRBV19	-	-	TRBJ2-1	TGTGCCAGTACATTTCGCTCCTACAATGAGCAGTTCTTC	CASTFRSYNEQFF
TRBV6-5	once	-	TRBJ2-5	TGTGCCAGCAGTTACTCGTTCCCGGCAGGGAGAGAGACCCAGTACTTC	CASSYSFPAGRETQYF
TRBV5-5	-	TRBD1	TRBJ2-7	TGTGCCAGCAGCTATGGACAGGGGGACTACGAGCAGTACTTC	CASSYGQGDYEQYF
TRBV27	-	-	TRBJ2-7	TGTGCCAGCAGTTTGTTGGCCACCCCCTACGAGCAGTACTTC	CASSLLATPYEQYF
TRBV27	-	-	TRBJ1-1	TGTGCCAGCAGTTTCTACGGGGGGAACACTGAAGCTTTCTTT	CASSFYGGNTEAFF
TRBV29-1	-	-	TRBJ2-7	TGCAGCGTTGAGGTGACAGACTACGAGCAGTACTTC	CSVEVTDYEQYF
TRBV2	-	-	TRBJ2-3	TGTGCCAGCAGTGAAGACAGCTACACAGATACGCAGTATTTT	CASSEDSYTDTQYF
TRBV27	-	TRBD1	TRBJ2-7	TGTGCCAGCGGGACCGGGACAGGGGGACCCGAGCAGTACTTC	CASGTGTGGPEQYF
TRBV7-8	-	-	TRBJ1-1	TGTGCCAGCAGCTCCGAAGCGGATAAAGCTTTCTTT	CASSSEADKAFF
TRBV5-4	-	-	TRBJ2-7	TGTGCCAGCAGCTTGAGTGGGCAGACCTACGAGCAGTACTTC	CASSLSGQTYEQYF
TRBV5-4	-	TRBD1	TRBJ1-2	TGTGCCATCGGGTGGGGGACAGACTATGGCTACACCTTC	CAIGWGTDYGYTF
TRBV27	-	-	TRBJ2-7	TGTGCCAGCAGTTTATCGGGGCTCAACTCCTACGAGCAGTACTTC	CASSLSGLNSYEQYF
TRBV6-5	-	-	TRBJ2-5	TGTGCCAGCAGTAACCTTCCTGCGGAGACCCAGTACTTC	CASSNLPAETQYF